This TCR beta chain stems from a study of cytomegalovirus exposure and HLA in healthy donors. At the level of the study: Earlier results showed 117 million unique TCR beta sequences derived from approximately 170 million T cells. Study findings and constraints: Cytomegalovirus-associated TCR beta chains were listed, numbering 150 to 200. Later on, an analysis showed TCR association rates differing by HLA locus, with DRB1 the most and HLA-C the fewest.

Concerning this clone: What it binds is unknown.

13 Jbeta primers and 60 Vbeta primers were used for the PCR. Repertoires were generated with immunoSEQ multiplex PCR, while TCRdb's copy carries only in-frame clones and drops some. The table records about 120,000 clones, around 80% of them present only once. Sequenced material: PBMCs. This clonotype originated in a female donor in good health and CMV-seropositive.

CDR3 residues: CASSETGIYEQYF. For the CDR3, the DNA is TGTGCCAGCTCAGAGACAGGAATCTACGAGCAGTACTTC. The V gene is TRBV18, the J gene TRBJ2-7; a weak D match, TRBD1 (6 bases). CDR3 length equals 13 residues. V lost 5 bases and J 3 bases, leaving 11 bases between the germline ends. Germline CDR1 reads KGHSH; CDR2 reads LQKENI.